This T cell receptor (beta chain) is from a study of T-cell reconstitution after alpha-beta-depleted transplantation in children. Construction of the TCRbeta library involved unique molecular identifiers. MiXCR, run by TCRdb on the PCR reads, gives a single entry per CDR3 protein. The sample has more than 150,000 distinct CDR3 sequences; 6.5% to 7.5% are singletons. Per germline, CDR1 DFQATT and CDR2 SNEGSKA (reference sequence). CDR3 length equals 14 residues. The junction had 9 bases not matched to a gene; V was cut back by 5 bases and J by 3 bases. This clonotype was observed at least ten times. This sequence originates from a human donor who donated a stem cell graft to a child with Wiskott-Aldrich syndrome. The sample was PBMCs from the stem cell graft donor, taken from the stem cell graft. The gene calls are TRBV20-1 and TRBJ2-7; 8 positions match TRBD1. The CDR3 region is CSAPGQGKFYEQYF. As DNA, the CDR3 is TGCAGTGCTCCAGGACAGGGAAAATTCTACGAGCAGTACTTC.